Here is one T cell receptor beta chain with its context. Its antigen is undetermined. Per germline, CDR1 SGHDT and CDR2 YYEEEE. CDR3 length: 14 residues. V was shortened by 0 bases and J by 3 bases, with 10 bases between the two germline ends. The sample comes from a study of blood T cells in healthy people across ages. Combining a sample-barcoded 5' primer with a J-beta primer mix, a second PCR ran for about 7 to 12 cycles. MiXCR, applied by TCRdb to the 5' RACE reads, yields one record per CDR3 protein. The sample gives roughly 700,000 distinct CDR3 sequences, roughly 49% of which show up once; under 35% is in the top ten. Study-level points and caveats: Age brought a roughly linear fall in TCR beta diversity measured per million T cells. A strong correlation was found between TCR beta diversity and the percentage of naive T cells.

The sequencing sample was made of blood. The source of this sequence is a woman aged 55-70 years in good health. The V gene is TRBV5-6, the J gene TRBJ2-7; D gene uncertain. CDR3 bases: TGTGCCAGCAGCTTGGGTCAGAAGAGCTACGAGCAGTACTTC. Translating gives CASSLGQKSYEQYF.